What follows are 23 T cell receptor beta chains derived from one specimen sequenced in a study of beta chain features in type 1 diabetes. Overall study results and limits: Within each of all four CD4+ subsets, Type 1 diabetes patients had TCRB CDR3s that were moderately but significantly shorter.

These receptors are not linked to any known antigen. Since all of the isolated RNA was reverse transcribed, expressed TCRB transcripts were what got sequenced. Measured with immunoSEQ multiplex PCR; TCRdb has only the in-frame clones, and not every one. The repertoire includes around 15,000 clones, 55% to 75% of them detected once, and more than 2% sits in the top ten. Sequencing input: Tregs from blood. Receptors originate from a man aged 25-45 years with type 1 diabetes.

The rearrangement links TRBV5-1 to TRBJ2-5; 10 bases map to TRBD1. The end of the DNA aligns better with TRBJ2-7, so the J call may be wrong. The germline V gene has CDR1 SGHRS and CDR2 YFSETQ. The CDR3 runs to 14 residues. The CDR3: CASSPRTGGYEQYF. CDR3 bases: TGCGCCAGCAGCCCCAGGACAGGGGGTTACGAGCAGTACTTC.

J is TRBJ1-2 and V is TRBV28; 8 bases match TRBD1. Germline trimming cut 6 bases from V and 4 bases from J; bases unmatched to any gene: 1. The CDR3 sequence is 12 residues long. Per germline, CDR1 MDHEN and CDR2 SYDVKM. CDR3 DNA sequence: TGTGCCAGCAGAACAGGGGGCTATGGCTACACCTTC. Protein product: CASRTGGYGYTF.

The CDR3 sequence is CASGQSNTEAFF. As DNA, the CDR3 is TGTGCCAGTGGACAGAGTAACACTGAAGCTTTCTTT. The rearrangement links TRBV19 to TRBJ1-1; the D gene is possibly TRBD1 (6 bases). V was shortened by 8 bases and J by 2 bases, with 9 bases between the two germline ends. Germline CDR1 reads LNHDA; CDR2 reads SQIVND (reference sequence). This CDR3 region has 12 residues.

CDR3: CAISETGRGQTYEQYF. The CDR3 DNA is TGTGCCATCAGTGAGACTGGCAGGGGGCAGACCTACGAGCAGTACTTC. The rearrangement links TRBV10-3 to TRBJ2-5, with TRBD1 matching 8 bases. The DNA end lines up better with TRBJ2-7; the J call may be wrong. The CDR3 contains 16 residues. Germline CDR1 ENHRY, CDR2 SYGVKD.

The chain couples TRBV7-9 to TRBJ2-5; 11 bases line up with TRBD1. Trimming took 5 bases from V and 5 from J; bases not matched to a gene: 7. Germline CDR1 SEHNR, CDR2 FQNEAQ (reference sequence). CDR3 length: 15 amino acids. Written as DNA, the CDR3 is TGTGCCAGCAGCATGGGACAGGGGGTGAAGGAGACCCAGTACTTC. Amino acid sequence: CASSMGQGVKETQYF. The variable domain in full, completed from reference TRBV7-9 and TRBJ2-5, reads DTGVSQNPRHKITKRGQNVTFRCDPISEHNRLYWYRQTLGQGPEFLTYFQNEAQLEKSRLLSDRFSAERPKGSFSTLEIQRTEQGDSAMYLCASSMGQGVKETQYFGPGTRLLVL.

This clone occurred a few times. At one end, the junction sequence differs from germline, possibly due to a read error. DNA for the CDR3: TGTGCCAGCAGCGAAGAGGGGTTTTCCACTGAAGCTTTCTTT. It translates to CASSEEGFSTEAFF. The chain combines TRBV6-1 with TRBJ1-1, with D perhaps matching TRBD1 (5 bases). The CDR3 sequence is 14 residues long. Germline lookup yields CDR1 MNHNS and CDR2 SASEGT.

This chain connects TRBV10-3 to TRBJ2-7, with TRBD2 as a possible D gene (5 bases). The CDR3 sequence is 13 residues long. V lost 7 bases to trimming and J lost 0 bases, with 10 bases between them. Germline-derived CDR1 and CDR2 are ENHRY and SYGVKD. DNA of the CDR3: TGTGCCATCAAAGGAGGCTCCTCCTACGAGCAGTACTTC. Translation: CAIKGGSSYEQYF.

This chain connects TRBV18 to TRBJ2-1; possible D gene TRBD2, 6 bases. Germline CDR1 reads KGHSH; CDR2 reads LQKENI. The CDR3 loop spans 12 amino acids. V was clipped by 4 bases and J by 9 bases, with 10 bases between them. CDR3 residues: CASSRFGSEQFF. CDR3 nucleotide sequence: TGTGCCAGCTCACGTTTCGGGAGTGAGCAGTTCTTC. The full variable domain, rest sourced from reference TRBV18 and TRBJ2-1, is NAGVMQNPRHLVRRRGQEARLRCSPMKGHSHVYWYRQLPEEGLKFMVYLQKENIIDESGMPKERFSAEFPKEGPSILRIQQVVRGDSAAYFCASSRFGSEQFFGPGTRLTVL.

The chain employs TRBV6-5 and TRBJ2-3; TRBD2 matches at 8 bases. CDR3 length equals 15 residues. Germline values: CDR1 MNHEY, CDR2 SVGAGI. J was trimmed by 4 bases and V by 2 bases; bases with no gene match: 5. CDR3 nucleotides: TGTGCCAGCAGTTACCTCGCTAGCGGGTCAGATACGCAGTATTTT. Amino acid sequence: CASSYLASGSDTQYF.

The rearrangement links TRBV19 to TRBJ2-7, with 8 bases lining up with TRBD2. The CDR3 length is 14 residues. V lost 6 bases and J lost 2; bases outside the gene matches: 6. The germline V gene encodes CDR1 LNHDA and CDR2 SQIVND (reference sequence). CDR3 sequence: CASSTLAGTYEQYF. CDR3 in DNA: TGTGCCAGTAGCACTTTAGCGGGAACCTACGAGCAGTACTTC.

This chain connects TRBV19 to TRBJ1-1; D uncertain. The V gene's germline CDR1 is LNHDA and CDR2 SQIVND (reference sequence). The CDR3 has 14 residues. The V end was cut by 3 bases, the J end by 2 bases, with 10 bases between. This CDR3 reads CASSIRLGNTEAFF. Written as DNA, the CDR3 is TGTGCCAGTAGTATTAGGCTAGGTAACACTGAAGCTTTCTTT.

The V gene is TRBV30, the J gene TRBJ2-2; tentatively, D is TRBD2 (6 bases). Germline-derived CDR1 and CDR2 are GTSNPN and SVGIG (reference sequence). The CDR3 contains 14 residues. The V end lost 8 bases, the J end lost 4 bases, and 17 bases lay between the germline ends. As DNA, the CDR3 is TGTGCCGAAGCCGTAAGGGGAGGCACCGGGGAGCTGTTTTTT. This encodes CAEAVRGGTGELFF.

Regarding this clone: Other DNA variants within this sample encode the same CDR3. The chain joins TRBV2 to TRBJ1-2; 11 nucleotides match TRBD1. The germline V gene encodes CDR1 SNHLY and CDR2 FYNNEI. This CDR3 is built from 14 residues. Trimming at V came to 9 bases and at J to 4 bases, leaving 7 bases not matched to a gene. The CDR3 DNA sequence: TGTGCCAGTAGCTGGACAGGGGGCGCCTATGGCTACACCTTC. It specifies CASSWTGGAYGYTF.

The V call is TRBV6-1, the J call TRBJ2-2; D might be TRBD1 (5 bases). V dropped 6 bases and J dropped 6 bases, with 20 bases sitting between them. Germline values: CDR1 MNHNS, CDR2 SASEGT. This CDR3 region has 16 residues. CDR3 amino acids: CASREFRALGAGELFF. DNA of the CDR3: TGTGCCAGCAGGGAATTCAGGGCGTTGGGTGCCGGGGAGCTGTTTTTT.

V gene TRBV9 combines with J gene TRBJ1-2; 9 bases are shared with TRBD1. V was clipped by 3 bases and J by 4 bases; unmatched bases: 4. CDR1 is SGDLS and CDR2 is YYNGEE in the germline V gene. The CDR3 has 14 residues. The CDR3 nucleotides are TGTGCCAGCAGCGCCCGGGACAGGGCCTATGGCTACACCTTC. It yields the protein CASSARDRAYGYTF.

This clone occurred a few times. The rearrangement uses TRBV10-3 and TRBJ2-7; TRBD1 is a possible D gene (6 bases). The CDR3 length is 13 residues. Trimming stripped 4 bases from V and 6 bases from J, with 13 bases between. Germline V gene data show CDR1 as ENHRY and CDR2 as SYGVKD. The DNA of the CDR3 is TGTGCCATCAGTGTTGCAGGGGAAGGCGAGCAGTACTTC. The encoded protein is CAISVAGEGEQYF.

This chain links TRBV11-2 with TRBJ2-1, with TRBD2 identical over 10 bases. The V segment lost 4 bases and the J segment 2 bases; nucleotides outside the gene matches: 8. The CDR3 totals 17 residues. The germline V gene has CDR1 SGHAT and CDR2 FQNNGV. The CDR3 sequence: CASSSLLAGGTYNEQFF. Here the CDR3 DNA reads TGTGCCAGCAGCTCCCTTTTAGCGGGGGGTACCTACAATGAGCAGTTCTTC.

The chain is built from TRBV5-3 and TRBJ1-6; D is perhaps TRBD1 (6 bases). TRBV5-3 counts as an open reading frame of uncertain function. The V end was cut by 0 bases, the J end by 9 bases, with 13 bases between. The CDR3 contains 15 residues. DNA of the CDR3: TGTGCCAGAAGCTTGGCGCCACAGGGCTGTTCACCCCTCCACTTT. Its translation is CARSLAPQGCSPLHF.

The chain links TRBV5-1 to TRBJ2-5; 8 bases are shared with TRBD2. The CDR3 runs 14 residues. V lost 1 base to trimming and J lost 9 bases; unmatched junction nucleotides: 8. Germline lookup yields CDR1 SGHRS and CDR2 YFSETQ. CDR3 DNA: TGCGCCAGCAGCTTGTTGTCGGCCGGGGGGGCCCAGTACTTC. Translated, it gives CASSLLSAGGAQYF.

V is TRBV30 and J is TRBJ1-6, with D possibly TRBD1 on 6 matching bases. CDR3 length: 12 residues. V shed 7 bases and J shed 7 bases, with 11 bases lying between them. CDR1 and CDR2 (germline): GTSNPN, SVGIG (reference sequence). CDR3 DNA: TGTGCCTCCCGACAGGAAAATTCACCCCTCCACTTT. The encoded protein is CASRQENSPLHF.

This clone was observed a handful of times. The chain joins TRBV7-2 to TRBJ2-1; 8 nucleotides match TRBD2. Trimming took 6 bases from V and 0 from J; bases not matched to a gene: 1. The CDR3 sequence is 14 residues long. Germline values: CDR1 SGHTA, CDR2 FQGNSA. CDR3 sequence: CASRSGSSYNEQFF. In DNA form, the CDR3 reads TGTGCCAGCAGGAGCGGGAGCTCCTACAATGAGCAGTTCTTC.

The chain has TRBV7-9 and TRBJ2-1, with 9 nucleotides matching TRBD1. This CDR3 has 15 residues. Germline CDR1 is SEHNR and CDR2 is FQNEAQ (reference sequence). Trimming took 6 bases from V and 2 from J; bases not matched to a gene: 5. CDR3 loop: CASSLGTGTYNEQFF. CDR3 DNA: TGTGCCAGCAGTCTCGGGACAGGGACCTACAATGAGCAGTTCTTC.

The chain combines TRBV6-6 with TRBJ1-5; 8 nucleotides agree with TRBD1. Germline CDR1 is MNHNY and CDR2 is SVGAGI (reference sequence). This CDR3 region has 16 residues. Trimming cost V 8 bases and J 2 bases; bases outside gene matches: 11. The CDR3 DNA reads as TGTGCCAGCGCTGACAGGGGTTGGGGTGGCAATCAGCCCCAGCATTTT. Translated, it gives CASADRGWGGNQPQHF.